This T cell receptor (beta chain) came from a study of blood T cell repertoires in COVID-19. This CDR3 region has 16 residues. From germline, CDR1 is KGHSH and CDR2 LQKENI. V lost 6 bases, J lost 5 bases, and 11 bases stayed unmatched. Repertoires were generated with immunoSEQ multiplex PCR, while TCRdb's copy carries only in-frame clones and drops some. The sample gives around 130,000 clones, 70% to 80% of which show up once; roughly a tenth is in the top ten. The TCR comes from a human donor in a cohort sampled during active COVID-19. This chain links TRBV18 with TRBJ2-3; TRBD2 agrees at 10 bases. Sequences were obtained from peripheral blood. CDR3 nucleotides: TGTGCCAGCTCGCAGCTCAGCGGGGGGGCAGGAGATACGCAGTATTTT. Protein product: CASSQLSGGAGDTQYF.